These 15 T cell receptor beta chains were sequenced from one sample in a study of identical twins. Using its own MiXCR run on the 5' RACE reads, TCRdb lists one record per CDR3 protein. Counted here are roughly 690,000 distinct CDR3 sequences, 21% occurring once; the ten biggest clones make up roughly 4%. This sample also appeared in a second study, on T cells expressing NK-cell markers.

Material for sequencing was PBMCs. The receptors were sampled from a woman in her late teens or twenties in good health.

This chain joins TRBV10-3 and TRBJ2-3, with a tentative D call TRBD1 (5 bases). Germline CDR1 reads ENHRY; CDR2 reads SYGVKD. Trimming removed 2 bases at V and 1 base at J, with 10 bases between. The CDR3 covers 15 residues. Here the CDR3 DNA reads TGTGCCATCAGTGAGCTTGACAGAGGCACAGATACGCAGTATTTT. Translating gives CAISELDRGTDTQYF.

In its sample, this clonotype was seen once. This chain connects TRBV7-9 to TRBJ1-2, with D perhaps TRBD1 (5 bases). Germline CDR1 and CDR2: SEHNR and FQNEAQ (reference sequence). The V end lost 3 bases, the J end lost 0 bases, and 14 bases lay between the germline ends. This CDR3 has 16 residues. For the CDR3, the DNA is TGTGCCAGCAGCTTGGGTCGGGGGATAACTAACTATGGCTACACCTTC. It yields the protein CASSLGRGITNYGYTF.

The sample holds many counts of this clonotype. CDR3 amino acids: CASSLGSTATDTQYF. The CDR3, as DNA: TGTGCCAGCAGCTTGGGATCCACGGCCACAGATACGCAGTATTTT. The chain uses TRBV5-8 and TRBJ2-3, with D hard to call. The CDR3 is 15 amino acids. The V and J ends lost 0 bases and 2 bases respectively, with 10 bases between them. Germline assignment: CDR1 SGHTS and CDR2 YDEGEE. Based on the CDR3 plus reference TRBV5-8 and TRBJ2-3, the full variable domain is EAGVTQSPTHLIKTRGQQATLRCSPISGHTSVYWYQQALGLGLQFLLWYDEGEERNRGNFPPRFSGRQFPNYSSELNVNALELEDSALYLCASSLGSTATDTQYFGPGTRLTVL.

The table lists this clonotype with a few counts. The chain is built from TRBV10-3 and TRBJ1-6, with D unresolved. The V end lost 6 bases, the J end lost 2 bases, and 8 bases lay between the germline ends. CDR3 length: 14 amino acids. Germline V gene lookup returns CDR1 ENHRY and CDR2 SYGVKD. The chain's CDR3 is CAISPGAYNSPLHF. CDR3 nucleotide sequence: TGTGCCATCAGCCCAGGCGCCTATAATTCACCCCTCCACTTT.

The chain combines TRBV12-3 or TRBV12-4 with TRBJ2-7; D is unresolved. V was shortened by 7 bases and J by 7 bases, with 11 bases between the two germline ends. The CDR3 loop spans 11 amino acids. The CDR3 sequence: CASKDGLEQYF. As DNA, the CDR3 is TGTGCCAGCAAGGACGGTCTGGAGCAGTACTTC.

The sample holds many counts of this clonotype. V is TRBV5-6 and J is TRBJ2-6; TRBD1 agrees at 7 bases. CDR1 is SGHDT, CDR2 YYEEEE, per germline. Unmatched junction bases numbered 7, after V lost 3 bases and J lost 16 bases. This CDR3 region has 12 residues. This CDR3 is CASSSINRGLTF. CDR3 coding DNA: TGTGCCAGCAGCTCGATCAACAGGGGACTGACTTTC. Filled out from reference TRBV5-6 and TRBJ2-6, the complete variable domain reads DAGVTQSPTHLIKTRGQQVTLRCSPKSGHDTVSWYQQALGQGPQFIFQYYEEEERQRGNFPDRFSGHQFPNYSSELNVNALLLGDSALYLCASSSINRGLTFGAGSRLTVL.

The V and J genes are TRBV7-3 and TRBJ2-1, with TRBD2 matching over 10 bases. This CDR3 has 17 amino acids. Trimming cost V 3 bases and J 4 bases; bases outside gene matches: 9. CDR1 SGHTA and CDR2 FQGTGA come from the germline V gene. The CDR3 protein is CASSLRASGGVYNEQFF. The DNA for the CDR3 is TGTGCCAGCAGCTTGAGGGCTAGCGGGGGAGTTTACAATGAGCAGTTCTTC.

The chain carries TRBV5-5 and TRBJ2-1, with D perhaps assigned TRBD1 or TRBD2 (5 bases each). The CDR3 length is 11 residues. V was pared by 3 bases and J by 11 bases, with 9 bases between. CDR1 SGHKS and CDR2 YYEKEE come from the germline V gene (reference sequence). The CDR3 nucleotides are TGTGCCAGCAGCTGGGACGAAAAGCAGTTCTTC. Amino acids: CASSWDEKQFF.

This clonotype was counted between two and nine times. The chain joins TRBV29-1 to TRBJ1-1, with 11 bases matching TRBD1. V shed 1 base and J 7 bases; nucleotides not matched to a gene: 8. CDR3 size: 15 residues. CDR1 is SQVTM and CDR2 is ANQGSEA in the germline V gene. Here the CDR3 reads CSVEATDRGQGEAFF. The DNA for the CDR3 is TGCAGCGTTGAAGCCACGGACAGGGGGCAAGGTGAAGCTTTCTTT. Supplemented by reference TRBV29-1 and TRBJ1-1, the full variable domain reads SAVISQKPSRDICQRGTSLTIQCQVDSQVTMMFWYRQQPGQSLTLIATANQGSEATYESGFVIDKFPISRPNLTFSTLTVSNMSPEDSSIYLCSVEATDRGQGEAFFGQGTRLTVV.

The rearrangement joins TRBV29-1 to TRBJ1-1; D uncertain. Deletions cut 4 bases from V and 8 bases from J, with 11 bases between. Germline-derived CDR1 and CDR2 are SQVTM and ANQGSEA. The CDR3 loop spans 11 amino acids. CDR3 region: CSVAPETEAFF. CDR3 nucleotides: TGCAGCGTTGCCCCGGAGACAGAAGCTTTCTTT.

The gene calls are TRBV20-1 and TRBJ1-1; 9 bases map to TRBD1. The CDR3 has 15 residues. CDR1 and CDR2 from the germline V gene are DFQATT and SNEGSKA (reference sequence). Losses at the gene ends were 0 bases for V and 1 base for J; bases not matched to a gene: 3. The CDR3 here is CSARDPGQGNTEAFF. CDR3 DNA: TGCAGTGCTAGAGATCCGGGACAGGGGAACACTGAAGCTTTCTTT.

The CDR3 reads CASSERGTGSRGGYTF. DNA for the CDR3: TGTGCCAGCAGTGAACGAGGTACAGGGTCCCGAGGTGGCTACACCTTC. The rearrangement joins TRBV6-1 to TRBJ1-2, with a tentative D call TRBD1 (6 bases). The CDR3 totals 16 residues. Deletions cut 2 bases from V and 7 bases from J, with 20 bases between. Germline CDR1 reads MNHNS; CDR2 reads SASEGT.

A few counts support this clonotype. CDR3 DNA sequence: TGCAGTGCTAGAGCACCGGGACTAGCCTCCGTTGCTGAGCAGTTCTTC. This translates into CSARAPGLASVAEQFF. V is TRBV20-1 and J is TRBJ2-1; 9 positions agree with TRBD2. The CDR3 covers 16 residues. The V and J ends lost 1 base and 9 bases, in that order; junction bases with no gene match: 13. Germline V gene lookup returns CDR1 DFQATT and CDR2 SNEGSKA (reference sequence).

This clonotype was seen only once. V usage is TRBV7-9 and J usage is TRBJ2-7; 11 bases agree with TRBD2. Looked up from germline, CDR1 is SEHNR and CDR2 is FQNEAQ (reference sequence). With 4 bases clipped from V and 7 bases from J, the junction kept 9 bases outside the gene matches. This CDR3 spans 15 amino acids. This CDR3 is CASSSVAGGPGEQYF. The CDR3 DNA follows: TGTGCCAGCAGCTCGGTAGCGGGAGGGCCGGGGGAGCAGTACTTC.

The chain combines TRBV12-3 or TRBV12-4 with TRBJ2-7, with D unresolved. Deletions cut 6 bases from V and 3 bases from J, with 15 bases between. There are 14 residues in the CDR3. In DNA form, the CDR3 reads TGTGCCAGCAGCCTTAGAGATGCCGGCTACGAGCAGTACTTC. This translates into CASSLRDAGYEQYF.